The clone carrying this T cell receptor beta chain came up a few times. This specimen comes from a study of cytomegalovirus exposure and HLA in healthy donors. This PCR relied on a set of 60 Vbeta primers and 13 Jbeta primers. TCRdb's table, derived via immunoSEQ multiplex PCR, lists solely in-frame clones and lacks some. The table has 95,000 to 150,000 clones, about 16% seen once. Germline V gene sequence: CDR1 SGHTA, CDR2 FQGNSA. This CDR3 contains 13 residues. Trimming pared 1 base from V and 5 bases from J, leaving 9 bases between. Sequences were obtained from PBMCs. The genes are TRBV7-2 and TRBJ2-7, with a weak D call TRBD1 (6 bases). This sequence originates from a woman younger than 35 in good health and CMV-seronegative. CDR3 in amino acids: CASSLVTGNEQYF. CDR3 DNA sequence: TGTGCCAGCAGCTTAGTTACAGGGAACGAGCAGTACTTC.